The subject of this entry is one T cell receptor beta chain. The antigen it recognizes is unknown. The sample holds no much larger clone one base away, and base qualities are not on file. This specimen belongs to a study of T cell responses to AZD1222 COVID-19 vaccine (dated by TCRdb to the early 2020s). With respect to the entire study: AZD1222 recipients given second doses at about 4 weeks or at about 12 weeks were pooled, since spike-specific TCR depth and breadth were not found to differ between the two schedules. TCR sequencing was performed for over 230 trial participants, of whom around 210 were given two doses of AZD1222 and approximately 26 were given two doses of MenACWY control vaccine. Trial participants were enrolled by age into subgroups of 18-55, 56-69 and 70-plus years, and around 140, 26 and 57 TCR-sequenced participants, respectively, were included in these subgroups.

Explained via the paper, the time point label denotes: baseline before first vaccination. Vaccinee samples were obtained from the UK trials COV001 and COV002, which included a single-blind randomized controlled phase 2/3 trial of AZD1222 (ChAdOx1 nCoV-19) in healthy adults. For TCRbeta chain sequencing, PBMC samples from trial participants were taken at day 0 and at day 28 after the second dose. The germline ends are 10 bases apart after V is trimmed by 0 bases and J by 1 base. Reading the germline V gene gives CDR1 SGDLS and CDR2 YYNGEE. The CDR3 starts with the cysteine, ends with the phenylalanine, and has 15 residues. The retained sequence is limited to the CDR3, 45 bases, with the frame set at the first base. Results and caveats for the whole study, not just this receptor: After two AZD1222 doses, spike-specific TCR breadth and depth were significantly higher than at day 0 and than in MenACWY recipients. Only five to seven AZD1222 recipients were SARS-CoV-2 seropositive at baseline, limiting conclusions about previously exposed vaccinees. The whole spike protein was spanned by vaccine-associated CD4 TCRs, and dominant responses were seen in regions 160-218 and 743-854. Reportedly, close to half of the unique spike-specific TCRs recognized epitopes lying outside the regions that are mutated in the B.1.351 and B.1.1.7 variants. Because no samples from the day 14 peak response were available, repertoires could be characterized only after the peak T cell response. The 56-69-year group was small, and its depth increase did not reach significance, likely because of low power. Most participants were white British and females outnumbered males, and the authors suggested that clonal diversity may have been underestimated.

The CDR3 regions of human TCRbeta chains were analyzed by immunosequencing. On the authors' methods: Repertoire TCRs were matched against a reference library of SARS-CoV-2-specific TCRs generated with the MIRA antigen-specificity platform. Breadth was defined as the fraction of unique TCRs that were SARS-CoV-2-associated. Depth was defined as the fraction of total T cells that were SARS-CoV-2-associated. Using the MIRA data, each spike-specific TCR was mapped to the spike region that the TCR reacts to and placed in a CD4 or CD8 class. Log10-transformed breadth and depth values were compared by one-way ANOVA with Sidak's multiple comparisons tests. Drawn from immuneACCESS, this table holds only the in-frame rearrangements with V and J called that TCRdb kept. Clones are partly lost; checked studies trace under half to an unresolved V gene and leave the rest unexplained. The V and J calls and clone size were taken over from that table, and D and trimming were inferred from the DNA. Within this sample are 150,000 to 200,000 clones, with 94% of them counted one time only. Approximately 0.6% of the sample rests with the top ten.

The material sequenced was peripheral blood, taken on day 0 of AZD1222 vaccination. Here the chain combines TRBV9 and TRBJ2-5, with the D gene too uncertain to name. This receptor was taken from an adult in good health. CDR3 sequence: CASSVATGGQETQYF. DNA sequence: TGTGCCAGCAGCGTAGCTACGGGCGGCCAAGAGACCCAGTACTTC.